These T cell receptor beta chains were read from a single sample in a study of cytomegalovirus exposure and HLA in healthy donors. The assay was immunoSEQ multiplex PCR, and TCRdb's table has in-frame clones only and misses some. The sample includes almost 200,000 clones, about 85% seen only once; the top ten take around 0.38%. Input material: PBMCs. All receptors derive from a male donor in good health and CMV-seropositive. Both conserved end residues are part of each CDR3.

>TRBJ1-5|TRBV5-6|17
CASSFQDRGSSNQPQHF
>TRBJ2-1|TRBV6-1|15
CASSETVAGGVEQFF
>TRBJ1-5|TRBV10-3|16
CAISESGPGGNQPQHF
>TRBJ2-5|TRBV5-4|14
CASSLGGDQETQYF
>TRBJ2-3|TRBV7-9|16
CASRSTLSGVGDTQYF
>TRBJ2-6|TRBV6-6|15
CASSYIQAGANVLTF
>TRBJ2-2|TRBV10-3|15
CAISISGEGTGELFF
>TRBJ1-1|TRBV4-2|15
CASKAEGASDTEAFF
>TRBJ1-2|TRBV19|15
CASSTRQGRREGYTF
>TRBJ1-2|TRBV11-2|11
CASSTSFGYTF
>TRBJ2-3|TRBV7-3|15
CASSPRGQGTTTQYF
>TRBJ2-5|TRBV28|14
CASSPRQGAETQYF